The 8 T cell receptor beta chains below come from one sample, sequenced in a study of OX40 agonist ivuxolimab in advanced cancers. The protocol was immunoSEQ multiplex PCR, while the TCRdb copy is restricted to in-frame clones and leaves out a portion. The data hold 50,000 to 80,000 clones, with roughly 81% observed a single time. Here the sequenced sample was CD4+ or CD8+ T cells sorted from blood, taken in a trial of the OX40 agonist ivuxolimab. These receptors came from an adult with an advanced solid tumor such as melanoma, head and neck, liver or kidney cancer.

The V and J genes are TRBV7-8 and TRBJ1-4, with 7 bases that match TRBD1. After removal of 2 bases from V and 0 bases from J, the junction contained 3 bases not matched to a gene. Germline lookup yields CDR1 SGHVS and CDR2 FQNEAQ. The length of the CDR3 is 16 residues. The CDR3 loop is CASSLNQGATNEKLFF. CDR3 DNA: TGTGCCAGCAGCTTAAACCAGGGGGCAACTAATGAAAAACTGTTTTTT.

This chain links TRBV7-2 with TRBJ1-1, with D maybe TRBD1 (6 bases). The CDR3 runs 14 residues. Germline CDR1 is SGHTA and CDR2 is FQGNSA. The ends were cut back, 8 bases at V and 3 bases at J, with 16 bases in the middle. The CDR3 DNA reads TGTGCCAGCGCATTAGAGGGGGGGGACACTGAAGCTTTCTTT. Translating gives CASALEGGDTEAFF.

The chain joins TRBV5-1 to TRBJ2-2; D is unclear. This CDR3 region has 13 residues. Germline CDR1 is SGHRS and CDR2 is YFSETQ. Trimming pared 1 base from V and 4 bases from J, leaving 5 bases between. Here the CDR3 DNA reads TGCGCCAGCAGCTTGTCGGGCACCGGGGAGCTGTTTTTT. It is translated as CASSLSGTGELFF.

This clone has more than one count but fewer than ten. V gene TRBV28 combines with J gene TRBJ2-3, with 13 bases matching TRBD2. CDR1 and CDR2 from the germline V gene are MDHEN and SYDVKM. The CDR3 consists of 16 residues. V dropped 6 bases and J dropped 9; count of bases not matched to a gene: 12. CDR3 region: CASSPPGLAGVGTQYF. CDR3 bases: TGTGCCAGCAGCCCCCCAGGACTAGCGGGAGTTGGCACGCAGTATTTT.

This chain links TRBV28 with TRBJ2-2, with D unclear. Between the trimmed V and J ends, which lost 9 bases and 5 bases, there was a span of 4 bases. Per germline, CDR1 MDHEN and CDR2 SYDVKM. The CDR3 totals 10 residues. The CDR3 nucleotides are TGTGCCAGATTTACCGGGGAGCTGTTTTTT. Protein sequence: CARFTGELFF. The full variable domain, rest sourced from reference TRBV28 and TRBJ2-2, is DVKVTQSSRYLVKRTGEKVFLECVQDMDHENMFWYRQDPGLGLRLIYFSYDVKMKEKGDIPEGYSVSREKKERFSLILESASTNQTSMYLCARFTGELFFGEGSRLTVL.

This clone has just a few counts. J is TRBJ2-5 and V is TRBV5-4; 8 bases line up with TRBD1. This CDR3 has 18 amino acids. The V segment lost 4 bases and the J segment 5 bases; nucleotides outside the gene matches: 19. Germline loops: CDR1 SGHNT, CDR2 YYREEE (reference sequence). CDR3 loop: CASSRSPQGAFVIETQYF. The CDR3 DNA follows: TGTGCCAGCAGCCGATCCCCGCAGGGGGCGTTTGTGATTGAGACCCAGTACTTC.

The chain uses TRBV28 and TRBJ2-3; TRBD1 matches 8 bases. Unmatched junction bases numbered 10, after V lost 4 bases and J lost 1 base. The CDR3 is 17 amino acids. The germline V gene has CDR1 MDHEN and CDR2 SYDVKM. The CDR3 sequence: CASSSPTGARGTDTQYF. CDR3 nucleotide sequence: TGTGCCAGCAGTTCCCCGACAGGGGCACGGGGCACAGATACGCAGTATTTT.

On this clone itself: The same CDR3 also results from other DNA sequences found in this sample. The genes are TRBV19 and TRBJ1-6; D is ambiguous. Germline V gives CDR1 LNHDA, CDR2 SQIVND (reference sequence). With 7 bases removed from V and 0 bases from J, the gap between germline ends came to 7 bases. The CDR3 is 14 residues long. The CDR3 spells CASTTSSYNSPLHF. In DNA form, the CDR3 reads TGTGCCAGTACGACTAGCTCCTATAATTCACCCCTCCACTTT.